This entry lists 8 T cell receptor beta chains sequenced from one sample in a study of response to subunit inactivated influenza vaccine. A single record per CDR3 protein comes from TCRdb applying MiXCR to the RT-PCR reads. The sample shows 560,000 or so distinct CDR3 sequences, around 8% of them seen only once. Sequenced here: PBMCs from blood, sampled less than 30 months after vaccination. The origin of the receptors is a man between 50 and 75 years old who received an inactivated influenza vaccine.

This clonotype was recorded many times. This chain joins TRBV27 and TRBJ1-2, with D tentatively TRBD1 (6 bases). From germline, CDR1 is MNHEY and CDR2 SMNVEV (reference sequence). This CDR3 spans 15 amino acids. Trimming removed 5 bases at V and 8 bases at J, with 21 bases between. In DNA, the CDR3 is TGTGCCAGCAGTCAAGGGGGGGGCCTGATCCAGGGCTACACCTTC. Amino acid sequence: CASSQGGGLIQGYTF.

This clonotype was recorded at least ten times. The J gene is TRBJ2-7, the V gene TRBV7-9; D is perhaps TRBD1 (5 bases). The germline CDR1 and CDR2 sequences are SEHNR and FQNEAQ (reference sequence). This CDR3 spans 15 amino acids. V was trimmed by 4 bases and J by 0 bases, leaving 13 bases between them. DNA of the CDR3: TGTGCCAGCAGCTCCCATTCCAGGGACTCCTACGAGCAGTACTTC. It codes for CASSSHSRDSYEQYF.

The V gene is TRBV25-1, the J gene TRBJ2-5; TRBD2 is a possible D gene (6 bases). Germline CDR1 reads MGHDK; CDR2 reads SYGVNS. V lost 0 bases and J lost 8, with 10 bases in between. The CDR3 totals 13 residues. The CDR3 loop reads CASSEYRGGTQYF. CDR3 sequence (DNA): TGTGCCAGCAGTGAATATCGGGGAGGTACCCAGTACTTC.

The genes are TRBV3-1 and TRBJ2-2; D may be TRBD1 (6 bases). Germline CDR1 is LGHDT and CDR2 is YNNKEL (reference sequence). The V end lost 6 bases, the J end lost 4 bases, and 12 bases lay between the germline ends. This CDR3 spans 14 amino acids. CDR3 nucleotides: TGTGCCAGCAGTACTCAGGGGAGCACCGGGGAGCTGTTTTTT. Protein: CASSTQGSTGELFF.

The V and J genes are TRBV4-2 and TRBJ2-5; D might be TRBD2 (5 bases). Per the germline V gene, CDR1 is LGHNA and CDR2 is YNFKEQ. Trimming shortened V by 3 bases and J by 0 bases, and 11 bases separated the two germline ends. This CDR3 has 15 residues. The CDR3 nucleotides read TGTGCCAGCAGCCACGGGGTCCTGTACCAAGAGACCCAGTACTTC. Protein product: CASSHGVLYQETQYF.

This clonotype was seen a single time. The final CDR3 position lacks the conserved phenylalanine or tryptophan, pointing to a likely read error. This sequence joins TRBV12-3 or TRBV12-4 and TRBJ1-1, with unresolved D. V shed 3 bases and J shed 1 base, with 9 bases lying between them. This CDR3 region has 14 residues. The CDR3 spells CASSFESRNTEAFL. The CDR3 DNA reads TGTGCCAGCAGTTTCGAGAGTAGGAACACTGAAGCTTTCTTG.

This clonotype was found many times. V usage is TRBV20-1 and J usage is TRBJ2-5; D may be TRBD2 (5 bases). The germline CDR1 and CDR2 sequences are DFQATT and SNEGSKA (reference sequence). This CDR3 has 15 amino acids. V gave up 1 base and J gave up 0 bases, with 12 bases separating them. CDR3 nucleotide sequence: TGCAGTGCTAGAGGGTGGAGAGGGAACCAAGAGACCCAGTACTTC. Its translation: CSARGWRGNQETQYF.

In its sample, this clonotype was seen many times. The chain couples TRBV12-3 or TRBV12-4 to TRBJ2-3; 7 bases are shared with TRBD1. After removal of 7 bases from V and 5 bases from J, the junction contained 15 bases not matched to a gene. The CDR3 extends over 16 amino acids. CDR3 nucleotides: TGTGCCAGCACCATTGCCCGGACAGGAGAGGGAGATACGCAGTATTTT. Translation: CASTIARTGEGDTQYF.